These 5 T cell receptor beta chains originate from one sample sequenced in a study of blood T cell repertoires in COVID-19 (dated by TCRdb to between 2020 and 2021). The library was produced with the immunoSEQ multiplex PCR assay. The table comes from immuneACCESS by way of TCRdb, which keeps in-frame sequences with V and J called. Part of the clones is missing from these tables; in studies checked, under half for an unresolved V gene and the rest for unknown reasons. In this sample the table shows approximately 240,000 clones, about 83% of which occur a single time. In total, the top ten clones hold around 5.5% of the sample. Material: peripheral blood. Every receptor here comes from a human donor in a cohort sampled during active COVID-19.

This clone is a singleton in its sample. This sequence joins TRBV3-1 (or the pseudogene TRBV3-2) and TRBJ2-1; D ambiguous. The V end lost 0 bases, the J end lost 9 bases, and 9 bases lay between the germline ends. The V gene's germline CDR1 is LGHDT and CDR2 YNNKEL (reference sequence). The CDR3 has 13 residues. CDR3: CASSQDSRSEQFF. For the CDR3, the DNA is TGTGCCAGCAGCCAAGATTCCCGTAGTGAGCAGTTCTTC.

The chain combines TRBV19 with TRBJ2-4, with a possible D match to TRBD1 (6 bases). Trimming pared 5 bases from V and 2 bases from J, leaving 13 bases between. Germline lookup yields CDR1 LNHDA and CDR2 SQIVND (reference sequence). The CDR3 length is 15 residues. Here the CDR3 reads CASSLQGMSKNIQYF. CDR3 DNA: TGTGCCAGTAGTCTACAGGGTATGTCCAAAAACATTCAGTACTTC.

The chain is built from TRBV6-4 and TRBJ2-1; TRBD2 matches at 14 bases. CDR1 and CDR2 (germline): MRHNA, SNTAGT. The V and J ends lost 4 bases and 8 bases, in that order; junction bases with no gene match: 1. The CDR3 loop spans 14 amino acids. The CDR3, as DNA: TGTGCCAGCAGTGGACTAGCGGGAGGGCATGAGCAGTTCTTC. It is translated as CASSGLAGGHEQFF.

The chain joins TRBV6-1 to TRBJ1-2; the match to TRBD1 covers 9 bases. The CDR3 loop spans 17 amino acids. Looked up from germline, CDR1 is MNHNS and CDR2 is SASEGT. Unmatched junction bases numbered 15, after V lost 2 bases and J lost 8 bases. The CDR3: CASSELGLRQGVGGYTF. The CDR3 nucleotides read TGTGCCAGCAGTGAACTTGGGTTACGACAGGGGGTGGGAGGCTACACCTTC.

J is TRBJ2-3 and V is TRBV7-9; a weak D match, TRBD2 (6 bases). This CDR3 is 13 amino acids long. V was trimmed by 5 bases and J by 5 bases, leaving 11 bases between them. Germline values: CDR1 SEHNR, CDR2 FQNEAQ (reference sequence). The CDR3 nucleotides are TGTGCCAGCAGCCGCGGAGGGGTAGATACGCAGTATTTT. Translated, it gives CASSRGGVDTQYF. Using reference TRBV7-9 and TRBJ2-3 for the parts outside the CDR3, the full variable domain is DTGVSQNPRHKITKRGQNVTFRCDPISEHNRLYWYRQTLGQGPEFLTYFQNEAQLEKSRLLSDRFSAERPKGSFSTLEIQRTEQGDSAMYLCASSRGGVDTQYFGPGTRLTVL.